The rows below give T cell receptor beta chains drawn from one sample of a study of regulatory T cells in long-lasting Graves disease. TCRdb recomputed calls from the multiplex PCR reads with MiXCR, one row per CDR3 protein. The sample holds hundreds of thousands of distinct CDR3 sequences, around 20% seen once. The input for sequencing was peripheral blood mononuclear cells (PBMCs), taken when the disease was refractory, from a patient treated with antithyroid drugs. The receptor set was obtained from a female donor with Graves disease. Both conserved end residues are part of each CDR3. The order of the fields is V gene, clone size, D gene, J gene, CDR3 protein, CDR3 DNA. A D gene is named only where the DNA matches it firmly. Size is omitted from some rows. Given values are once, few, many or a class for expanded clones.

v_call: TRBV27; clone_size: many; d_call: NA; j_call: TRBJ2-7; cdr3_aa: CASSLNKDEWTPGEQYF; cdr3_nt: TGTGCCAGCAGTTTAAATAAGGATGAGTGGACACCGGGAGAGCAGTACTTC
v_call: TRBV27; clone_size: few; d_call: TRBD1; j_call: TRBJ1-4; cdr3_aa: CASSFPQGASCTNEKLFF; cdr3_nt: TGTGCCAGCAGTTTCCCCCAGGGGGCAAGCTGTACTAATGAAAAACTGTTTTTT
v_call: TRBV2; clone_size: many; d_call: NA; j_call: TRBJ1-1; cdr3_aa: CASSEDRVGSTEAFF; cdr3_nt: TGTGCCAGCAGTGAAGACAGGGTAGGGTCCACTGAAGCTTTCTTT
v_call: TRBV19; clone_size: few; d_call: TRBD1; j_call: TRBJ2-7; cdr3_aa: CASSGRRRDSFILEQYF; cdr3_nt: TGTGCCAGTAGTGGCCGAAGACGGGACAGTTTCATTTTGGAGCAGTACTTC
v_call: TRBV20-1; clone_size: few; d_call: NA; j_call: TRBJ2-5; cdr3_aa: CSARSDMGETQYF; cdr3_nt: TGCAGTGCTAGGTCCGATATGGGAGAGACCCAGTACTTC
v_call: TRBV27; clone_size: NA; d_call: NA; j_call: TRBJ2-3; cdr3_aa: CASSLLGVFTDTQYF; cdr3_nt: TGTGCCAGCAGTTTACTGGGCGTTTTTACAGATACGCAGTATTTT
v_call: TRBV15; clone_size: many; d_call: NA; j_call: TRBJ1-4; cdr3_aa: CATSRDGQSNEKLFF; cdr3_nt: TGTGCCACCAGCAGAGACGGCCAGTCTAATGAAAAACTGTTTTTT
v_call: TRBV30; clone_size: many; d_call: NA; j_call: TRBJ2-7; cdr3_aa: CAWSKGGYEQYF; cdr3_nt: TGTGCCTGGAGTAAAGGGGGCTACGAGCAGTACTTC
v_call: TRBV18; clone_size: few; d_call: NA; j_call: TRBJ2-4; cdr3_aa: CASSPTGQLAKNIQYF; cdr3_nt: TGTGCCAGCTCACCCACCGGACAGCTAGCCAAAAACATTCAGTACTTC
v_call: TRBV19; clone_size: NA; d_call: NA; j_call: TRBJ1-2; cdr3_aa: CASSTLPGPRGGYTF; cdr3_nt: TGTGCCAGTAGTACTTTACCGGGCCCTCGTGGTGGCTACACCTTC
v_call: TRBV28; clone_size: many; d_call: TRBD2; j_call: TRBJ2-7; cdr3_aa: CASSSGTRYEQYF; cdr3_nt: TGTGCCAGCAGTTCCGGGACTAGGTACGAGCAGTACTTC
v_call: TRBV18; clone_size: many; d_call: NA; j_call: TRBJ1-4; cdr3_aa: CASSARNNEKLFF; cdr3_nt: TGTGCCAGCTCAGCAAGAAATAATGAAAAACTGTTTTTT
v_call: TRBV20-1; clone_size: many; d_call: NA; j_call: TRBJ2-7; cdr3_aa: CSAAASQSSYEQYF; cdr3_nt: TGCAGTGCGGCGGCTAGCCAGAGCTCCTACGAGCAGTACTTC
v_call: TRBV29-1; clone_size: many; d_call: NA; j_call: TRBJ1-1; cdr3_aa: CSVAVGMSTEAFF; cdr3_nt: TGCAGCGTAGCTGTGGGGATGAGCACTGAAGCTTTCTTT
v_call: TRBV3-1; clone_size: many; d_call: NA; j_call: TRBJ1-5; cdr3_aa: CASSQGSGANQPQHF; cdr3_nt: TGTGCCAGCAGCCAAGGCTCAGGGGCTAATCAGCCCCAGCATTTT
v_call: TRBV20-1; clone_size: many; d_call: TRBD1; j_call: TRBJ2-7; cdr3_aa: CSAEPRDRNYEQYF; cdr3_nt: TGCAGTGCGGAACCGAGGGACAGAAACTACGAGCAGTACTTC
v_call: TRBV6-1; clone_size: many; d_call: NA; j_call: TRBJ1-2; cdr3_aa: CASSEVRGARGYTF; cdr3_nt: TGTGCCAGCAGTGAAGTTCGGGGGGCGCGCGGCTACACCTTC
v_call: TRBV29-1; clone_size: NA; d_call: TRBD2; j_call: TRBJ2-1; cdr3_aa: CSVDSEGPMTSGLNEQFF; cdr3_nt: TGCAGCGTTGATTCCGAAGGTCCTATGACTAGCGGGCTTAATGAGCAGTTCTTC